One sample yielded the 3 T cell receptor beta chains listed below, sequenced in a study of CD8+CD57+ T cells in acquired aplastic anemia. Genomic DNA, serving as template, underwent TCR beta VDJ and CDR3 profiling. From the reads, TCRdb called clonotypes with MiXCR, one entry per CDR3 protein. Of 300,000 or so distinct CDR3 sequences in the sample, approximately 57% were seen once. Sequenced material: sorted CD4+, CD8+, or CD8+CD57+ T cells (not recorded which) from PBMCs. The receptors here all came from a human donor with severe aplastic anemia or a healthy control (not recorded which).

The chain couples TRBV7-9 to TRBJ1-5; D gene ambiguous. Looked up from germline, CDR1 is SEHNR and CDR2 is FQNEAQ (reference sequence). The CDR3 contains 14 residues. With 5 bases removed from V and 1 base from J, the gap between germline ends came to 9 bases. In DNA form, the CDR3 reads TGTGCCAGCAGCCAAGACGGAAGCAATCAGCCCCAGCATTTT. Translated: CASSQDGSNQPQHF.

The rearrangement uses TRBV13 and TRBJ1-1; D remains unclear. Between the trimmed V and J ends, which lost 0 bases and 7 bases, there was a span of 9 bases. The CDR3 has 13 residues. CDR1 is PRHDT and CDR2 is FYEKMQ in the germline V gene (reference sequence). In nucleotides, the CDR3 is TGTGCCAGCAGCTTAGGCCTTGCCAGTGAAGCTTTCTTT. It yields the protein CASSLGLASEAFF.

This clonotype was seen repeatedly, ten times or more. This chain joins TRBV5-6 and TRBJ2-3; the match to TRBD2 covers 9 bases. Germline CDR1 reads SGHDT; CDR2 reads YYEEEE. Trimming took 3 bases from V and 4 from J; bases not matched to a gene: 6. This CDR3 has 15 residues. CDR3 sequence: CASSSPGLAADTQYF. The CDR3 bases are TGTGCCAGCAGCTCACCGGGACTAGCTGCAGATACGCAGTATTTT. The complete variable domain, with remaining parts taken from reference TRBV5-6 and TRBJ2-3, reads DAGVTQSPTHLIKTRGQQVTLRCSPKSGHDTVSWYQQALGQGPQFIFQYYEEEERQRGNFPDRFSGHQFPNYSSELNVNALLLGDSALYLCASSSPGLAADTQYFGPGTRLTVL.